One and the same sample provided the 23 T cell receptor beta chains below, sequenced in a study of blood T cells in healthy people across ages. A second roughly 6 to 12 cycle PCR used barcoded and J-beta primers. TCRdb reanalysed the 5' RACE reads using MiXCR and keeps one entry per CDR3 protein. There are hundreds of thousands of distinct CDR3 sequences in the sample; about 53% occur only once, and 30% to 40% lies in the top ten. Sequenced input: blood. The receptors were gathered from a man in his 60s in good health.

The chain joins TRBV6-1 to TRBJ2-1; no clear D gene. The V gene lost 7 bases and the J gene lost 3 bases, with 10 bases spanning the gap. In germline, CDR1 is MNHNS, CDR2 SASEGT. The length of the CDR3 is 13 residues. CDR3 in DNA: TGTGCCAGCACCCCGCGCGGCTACAATGAGCAGTTCTTC. Its protein product is CASTPRGYNEQFF.

The J gene is TRBJ2-3, the V gene TRBV12-3 or TRBV12-4; 7 bases are shared with TRBD2. The CDR3 is 15 residues long. After removal of 4 bases from V and 0 bases from J, the junction contained 4 bases not matched to a gene. Written as DNA, the CDR3 is TGTGCCAGCAGTTCTGGACTAGTTAGCACAGATACGCAGTATTTT. The encoded protein is CASSSGLVSTDTQYF.

This clonotype was detected only a few times. V usage is TRBV20-1 and J usage is TRBJ1-2, with a possible D match to TRBD1 (6 bases). The CDR3 consists of 15 residues. Germline CDR1 and CDR2: DFQATT and SNEGSKA (reference sequence). V gave up 0 bases and J gave up 3 bases, with 14 bases separating them. The CDR3 sequence: CSAREGAAGDYGYTF. The CDR3 nucleotides are TGCAGTGCTAGAGAGGGGGCCGCCGGGGACTATGGCTACACCTTC.

The chain uses TRBV7-9 and TRBJ2-1; maybe TRBD1 (5 bases). Germline CDR1 reads SEHNR; CDR2 reads FQNEAQ (reference sequence). This CDR3 has 13 amino acids. The germline V and J ends were trimmed by 7 bases and 7 bases, with 14 bases remaining between them. The CDR3 region is CASTPGYLNEQFF. CDR3 DNA sequence: TGTGCCAGCACCCCAGGGTATTTGAATGAGCAGTTCTTC.

The table lists this clonotype with a few counts. V is TRBV12-3 or TRBV12-4 and J is TRBJ2-5, with 8 bases matching TRBD2. The junction had 3 bases not matched to a gene; V was cut back by 8 bases and J by 1 base. The CDR3 runs 13 residues. CDR3 sequence: CASGGGSQETQYF. CDR3 in DNA: TGTGCCAGCGGCGGGGGGTCCCAAGAGACCCAGTACTTC.

This chain uses TRBV18 with TRBJ1-2; D not certain. The V gene's germline CDR1 is KGHSH and CDR2 LQKENI. Trimming shortened V by 0 bases and J by 2 bases, and 10 bases separated the two germline ends. The CDR3 runs 15 residues. Written as DNA, the CDR3 is TGTGCCAGCTCACCACCCAGCTCCCAGAACTATGGCTACACCTTC. Encoded protein: CASSPPSSQNYGYTF.

CDR3 sequence reads: CASSPLRGDPPSSYNEQFF. The CDR3 DNA reads TGTGCCAGCTCACCTCTACGGGGGGACCCACCGAGCTCCTACAATGAGCAGTTCTTC. V usage is TRBV18 and J usage is TRBJ2-1; 7 bases are a match to TRBD2. The germline CDR1 and CDR2 sequences are KGHSH and LQKENI. The CDR3 loop spans 19 amino acids. The V segment lost 3 bases and the J segment 0 bases; nucleotides outside the gene matches: 14.

V gene TRBV20-1 combines with J gene TRBJ1-6; TRBD1 agrees at 7 bases. V shed 6 bases and J 14 bases; nucleotides not matched to a gene: 10. The CDR3 spans 12 residues. The germline V gene has CDR1 DFQATT and CDR2 SNEGSKA (reference sequence). CDR3: CSAHPATGALHF. As DNA, the CDR3 is TGCAGTGCGCACCCCGCCACAGGGGCCCTCCACTTT.

J is TRBJ1-5 and V is TRBV7-9; no reliable D call. This CDR3 is 12 amino acids long. The V gene lost 0 bases and the J gene lost 5 bases, with 2 bases spanning the gap. Germline CDR1 and CDR2: SEHNR and FQNEAQ (reference sequence). CDR3 loop: CASSLADQPQHF. CDR3 in DNA: TGTGCCAGCAGCTTAGCGGATCAGCCCCAGCATTTT.

The rearrangement joins TRBV24-1 to TRBJ2-2; the D gene could be TRBD1 or TRBD2 (5 bases each). V was trimmed by 10 bases and J by 0 bases, leaving 11 bases between them. The CDR3 spans 14 residues. Germline values: CDR1 KGHDR, CDR2 SFDVKD. The CDR3 sequence is CATATAANTGELFF. The CDR3 DNA is TGTGCCACTGCGACAGCGGCGAACACCGGGGAGCTGTTTTTT.

This chain connects TRBV29-1 to TRBJ2-1; D is unclear. The V end was cut by 4 bases, the J end by 9 bases, with 13 bases between. This CDR3 is built from 12 residues. Germline CDR1 and CDR2: SQVTM and ANQGSEA. The CDR3 sequence: CSVAAAVGEQFF. DNA for the CDR3: TGCAGCGTTGCGGCTGCCGTGGGTGAGCAGTTCTTC.

This clonotype was detected only a few times. The chain carries TRBV10-3 and TRBJ2-5; D not resolved. Germline V gene data show CDR1 as ENHRY and CDR2 as SYGVKD. The V gene lost 0 bases and the J gene lost 5 bases, with 4 bases spanning the gap. The CDR3 spans 12 residues. As DNA, the CDR3 is TGTGCCATCAGTGAGTCAGAGGAGACCCAGTACTTC. This codes for CAISESEETQYF.

This chain connects TRBV25-1 to TRBJ1-4, with TRBD1 matching over 8 bases. This CDR3 contains 15 residues. J gave up 4 bases and V 5 bases, and 6 bases lay outside the gene matches. Germline V gene lookup returns CDR1 MGHDK and CDR2 SYGVNS. This CDR3 is CASSTWTGINEKLFF. The CDR3 DNA is TGTGCCAGCAGTACATGGACAGGGATTAATGAAAAACTGTTTTTT.

This clonotype was recorded only once. The CDR3 loop reads CASSASLSQPQHF. The CDR3 nucleotides are TGTGCCAGCAGTGCCAGTCTGAGTCAGCCCCAGCATTTT. The chain recombines TRBV2 with TRBJ1-5; D not resolved. The V gene's germline CDR1 is SNHLY and CDR2 FYNNEI. With 4 bases removed from V and 6 bases from J, the gap between germline ends came to 10 bases. The CDR3 totals 13 residues.

This clonotype has only one observation. This rearrangement joins TRBV9 to TRBJ1-1; no clear D. V lost 3 bases and J lost 4, with 10 bases in between. The CDR3 sequence is 13 residues long. Germline V gene data show CDR1 as SGDLS and CDR2 as YYNGEE. CDR3 loop: CASSGGYGTEAFF. In nucleotides, the CDR3 is TGTGCCAGCAGCGGGGGTTACGGCACTGAAGCTTTCTTT.

This clonotype was seen more than once but under ten times. The chain is built from TRBV6-2 or TRBV6-3 and TRBJ2-3; no clear D. The V end lost 2 bases, the J end lost 1 base, and 13 bases lay between the germline ends. Germline values: CDR1 MNHEY, CDR2 SVGEGT. The CDR3 covers 16 residues. CDR3 region: CASSYPGTRGTDTQYF. The DNA of the CDR3 is TGTGCCAGCAGTTACCCCGGAACACGCGGCACAGATACGCAGTATTTT.

This clonotype was detected many times. This may come from a read error, since a much larger clone is one base off. The chain uses TRBV20-1 and TRBJ2-1; TRBD1 matches 9 bases. The DNA end lines up better with TRBJ2-7; the J call may be wrong. Per the germline V gene, CDR1 is DFQATT and CDR2 is SNEGSKA (reference sequence). This CDR3 contains 15 residues. The CDR3 DNA is TGCAGTGCTCCCGACAGGGGGAGCTCCTACAATGAGCAGTACTTC. This gives the protein CSAPDRGSSYNEQYF.

V usage is TRBV5-6 and J usage is TRBJ1-6; D gene ambiguous. CDR3 length: 15 amino acids. CDR1 is SGHDT and CDR2 is YYEEEE in the germline V gene. Trimming left V 0 bases short and J 7 bases short, with 11 bases between. The CDR3 protein is CASSLDAGWNSPLHF. CDR3 DNA sequence: TGTGCCAGCAGCTTGGACGCAGGTTGGAATTCACCCCTCCACTTT. Full variable domain (missing parts from reference TRBV5-6 and TRBJ1-6): DAGVTQSPTHLIKTRGQQVTLRCSPKSGHDTVSWYQQALGQGPQFIFQYYEEEERQRGNFPDRFSGHQFPNYSSELNVNALLLGDSALYLCASSLDAGWNSPLHFGNGTRLTVT.

A few counts support this clonotype. This sequence joins TRBV6-1 and TRBJ2-3, with D tentatively TRBD2 (6 bases). V shed 6 bases and J shed 4 bases, with 14 bases lying between them. This CDR3 is 14 amino acids long. The germline V gene encodes CDR1 MNHNS and CDR2 SASEGT. This chain's CDR3 is CASSRGSNADTQYF. CDR3 sequence (DNA): TGTGCCAGCAGCCGGGGGAGCAATGCAGATACGCAGTATTTT.

The rearrangement links TRBV2 to TRBJ2-3, with 9 bases matching TRBD2. Germline V gene sequence: CDR1 SNHLY, CDR2 FYNNEI. CDR3 length equals 15 residues. V gave up 7 bases and J gave up 5 bases; unmatched junction bases: 10. The CDR3 coding sequence is TGTGCCAGCACCAAAAGGGCGGGGGGGCAAGATACGCAGTATTTT. It specifies CASTKRAGGQDTQYF.

This CDR3 is CSASPGAISVGELFF. The CDR3 region has the DNA TGCAGTGCTAGTCCGGGAGCCATAAGCGTCGGGGAGCTGTTTTTT. The chain has TRBV20-1 and TRBJ2-2; perhaps TRBD2 as D (6 bases). Germline V gives CDR1 DFQATT, CDR2 SNEGSKA (reference sequence). The CDR3 sequence is 15 residues long. Trimming shortened V by 3 bases and J by 7 bases, and 18 bases separated the two germline ends.

The rearrangement uses TRBV4-1 and TRBJ2-3, with 7 bases aligning to TRBD2. Germline CDR1 reads MGHRA; CDR2 reads YSYEKL. The J segment lost 1 base and the V segment lost 4 bases, leaving 8 bases of the junction unmatched. This CDR3 region has 16 residues. The CDR3 coding sequence is TGCGCCAGCAGCCGGACGGGAGGAGTGGGCACAGATACGCAGTATTTT. Translating it yields CASSRTGGVGTDTQYF.

V usage is TRBV12-3 or TRBV12-4 and J usage is TRBJ2-5; 11 bases map to TRBD2. This CDR3 is built from 17 residues. V lost 2 bases, J lost 1 base, and 6 bases stayed unmatched. CDR3 sequence: CASSLSGLAGGQETQYF. The CDR3 DNA reads as TGTGCCAGCAGTTTATCCGGCCTAGCGGGGGGCCAAGAGACCCAGTACTTC.